The present T cell receptor (beta chain) was sequenced within a study of response to subunit inactivated influenza vaccine. The V gene end was trimmed by 1 base and the J gene end by 8 bases; junction bases not matched to a gene: 4. This CDR3 has 13 amino acids. Germline CDR1 and CDR2: LGHDT and YNNKEL (reference sequence). The table lists this clonotype with many counts. TCRdb re-called the RT-PCR reads through MiXCR, storing one row per CDR3 protein. Of fewer than 350,000 distinct CDR3 sequences in the sample, roughly a fifth were seen once. The sequencing here drew on PBMCs from blood, taken about 20 months after vaccination. The receptor comes from a man aged 50 to 75 who received an inactivated influenza vaccine. The rearrangement uses TRBV3-1 and TRBJ1-1; 7 nucleotides agree with TRBD1. The CDR3 sequence: CASSQAWTGEAFF. For the CDR3, the DNA is TGTGCCAGCAGCCAAGCCTGGACAGGCGAAGCTTTCTTT.